This TCR beta chain was identified in a study of cytomegalovirus exposure and HLA in healthy donors (TCRdb year 2017). About the investigation overall: An earlier analysis of roughly 570 of the donors reported 250 to 300 Gb of sequence data and 117 million unique TCR beta sequences obtained from approximately 180 million T cells. The study was designed to test whether signatures of past pathogen exposure could be identified by cataloging public T cell receptors. The T cell repertoires of 666 subjects were profiled by immunosequencing and related to cytomegalovirus serostatus. In a later analysis, previously published TCR beta repertoires from hundreds of donors were re-analyzed and high-resolution HLA genotyping was added so that TCR occurrence patterns could be studied. The study combined high-throughput TCR immunosequencing, statistical association of individual TCRs with disease status, and machine learning to predict cytomegalovirus infection status. An early release covering more than 500 HLA-typed donors comprised around 300 gigabases of sequencing data and 85 million or so unique TCR sequences. Among 300 to 500 genotyped donors of the cohort, an average of roughly 230,000 unique TCR beta nucleotide sequences was sequenced per donor, of which 15% to 20% were non-productive. A separate validation cohort of about 110 different subjects was used in addition to the roughly 670-subject first cohort. Of the roughly 410 genotyped donors, 81% were placed in the genetic ancestry cluster associated with self-reported Caucasian donors. The later analysis used no new phenotypic data to find candidate immune exposures, relying instead on TCR beta sequences and their occurrence across donors. Five DR-DQ haplotypes were treated as single units for association and clustering because of strong linkage in the cohort. HLA typing covered class I and class II loci at four-digit resolution. In an earlier analysis of 587 of the donors, high-throughput TCR beta sequencing was used to judge whether each TCR beta V gene segment behaved as functional or pseudogenic. Every discovery cohort repertoire had been produced on one sequencing platform. Donor age, sex, ethnicity and CMV serostatus were compiled together with the repertoire data. Genome-wide SNP genotypes for about 65% of the 666 donors were used in a later genetic analysis, which treated that subset as a discovery cohort. The number of typed donors differed by locus: 629-630 for A, B, C, DRB1 and DQB1; 500 to 550 for DQA1; 606 for DPA1; and 450 to 480 for DPB1. Here is what the overall study found, with its caveats: A later analysis found that most CMV-associated TCR beta chains appeared HLA-restricted, with HLA associations seemingly driven largely by CMV exposure. The sequencing pipeline was judged likely to have produced a cluster of highly shared sequence variants as a technical artifact. A further reported finding was that TCR beta sequences accurately predicted the HLA-A and HLA-B alleles for most subjects in the first cohort. Roughly uniform sequencing depth across donors was assumed in presence/absence analyses, although this assumption may not hold. An association between a missense DCLRE1C variant and V-gene and J-gene trimming of TCR beta chains was found in a later genetic analysis and replicated in an independent cohort. Correlated functional status among segregating V segments might be attributable to linkage disequilibrium, but an unknown experimental factor could not be ruled out. The study gave a list of under 200 TCR beta chains associated with cytomegalovirus. The classifier was reported to diagnose cytomegalovirus status with high specificity and sensitivity in both the original and validation cohorts. Strong co-occurrence of HLA alleles, especially DR and DQ, made assigning TCR associations to individual alleles difficult. According to the authors, the approach could potentially be generalized to other disease states and immunological phenotypes. In a later analysis, the rate of TCR association differed among HLA loci, with DRB1 alleles having the most associated TCRs and HLA-C alleles having the fewest. Several of the top co-occurrence clusters appeared to be linked to parvovirus B19, influenza, CMV and Epstein-Barr virus, according to a later analysis. In a later genetic analysis, fewer N-insertions in productive TCRs were reported among donors in an Asian-associated ancestry cluster than the approximately 670-donor mean. Because some donors lacked HLA typing at each locus, the association tests relied only on the typed subset. While some public TCRs were present in many individuals, most TCR sequences turned up only very rarely across donors. For the cohort, immune exposure information was limited to CMV serostatus. Some IMGT-functional V segments, including TRBV6-2 and TRBV6-3, could not be told apart with the 87-base-pair reads, so those segments were excluded. The earlier analysis of 587 of the donors excluded some 15 rarely observed V segments, including chromosome 9 orphons, because counts were too low. This cohort had only TCR beta chains sequenced, and the lack of alpha or paired-chain data limited which features could be detected. A few of the identified cytomegalovirus-associated TCR beta chains were confirmed in vitro to be specific for cytomegalovirus antigens. Broadly in line with IMGT annotations, most TCR beta V segments showed up in productive rearrangements about 87% or about 30% of the time in an earlier analysis of a few hundred of the donors. In a later analysis, over 15,000 TCR beta sequences were associated with specific HLA alleles at a false discovery rate of 0.05. In a later analysis, HLA-associated TCR beta chains showed more clonal expansion and lower generation probabilities than non-associated chains that were equally common.

This clone was observed a single time. Which antigen it targets is not known. Base-call qualities are not available, and no considerably larger clone is one nucleotide away. The cohort consisted of some 730 healthy bone marrow donors. Cohort members were all nominally healthy when sampled, although unrecorded immune exposures were likely present. The donor tested CMV seronegative, placing the donor among the 352 seronegative members of the cohort. A peripheral blood sample was collected from each donor, and TCR beta sequencing was performed on peripheral blood mononuclear cells. The Qiagen DNeasy Blood Extraction Kit was used to extract genomic DNA from the blood cell samples. The junction carries 10 bases between V and J, which are trimmed by 8 bases and 0 bases respectively. CDR1 and CDR2 are drawn from the germline V gene (reference sequence): GTSNPN, SVGIG. The CDR3 has 12 amino acids, counting the end cysteine and phenylalanine. Only CDR3 DNA is held: 36 bases, read in frame from base 1.

Library construction relied on the immunoSEQ multiplex PCR assay. For the multiplex PCR, a mixture combining 60 forward primers for TCR Vbeta segments and 13 reverse primers for TCR Jbeta segments was used. The CDR3 region of rearranged TCR beta genes was amplified from genomic DNA with a multiplex PCR assay. Amplified TCR beta libraries were sequenced as 87-base-pair reads on the Illumina HiSeq System. The authors' pipeline ran thus. In a later analysis, about 80 million unique TCR beta chains were counted across the roughly 670 repertoires, and roughly 9.9 million of these chains were shared by at least two donors. Raw reads were error-corrected and collapsed into unique sequences with a nearest-neighbor algorithm that merged closely related sequences to remove PCR and sequencing errors. CDR3 sequences were aligned to IMGT reference sequences to assign V, D and J gene segments. For a sequence to be retained, a match of at least six nucleotides to both a V gene segment and a J gene segment was required. A rearrangement was called productive if the CDR3 had no stop codons and remained in frame with V and J, and every other rearrangement was called non-productive. Following IMGT convention, CDR3 was defined as the stretch from the second conserved V-encoded cysteine to the conserved J-encoded phenylalanine. The earlier analysis of roughly 590 of the donors excluded sequences that lacked an unambiguous match to a single V gene segment. An earlier analysis of several hundred of the donors classified V segments as functional when productive rearrangements were above 56.7% and as segregating when the standard deviation between donors was above 5%. A statistical classification framework was built for diagnosing cytomegalovirus status from the catalog of TCR beta chain sequences. In a later analysis, TCR nucleotide sequences were compared against IMGT/GENE-DB human TR gene sequences so that V and J genes could be assigned. In a later analysis, CDR3 sequences and most-parsimonious VDJ recombination scenarios were assigned using the TCRdist pipeline. In a later analysis, each TCR beta chain was defined by its CDR3 amino acid sequence together with its V-gene family, and reads without a unique V-gene family were excluded. As a way to deal with suspected cross-contamination and a sequencing artifact, a later analysis dropped 640 or so nucleotide sequences that were highly shared and had low generation probability. In a later analysis, a clonal expansion index for each public chain was calculated from normalized within-repertoire ranks of inferred template counts. Generation probabilities in a later analysis came from a VDJ recombination model fitted to out-of-frame rearrangements, and those results were checked against IGoR. In a later analysis, hypergeometric tests were used to score TCR-TCR, TCR-HLA and TCR-CMV co-occurrence, with a repertoire-size bias correction applied to TCR pairs. A later analysis estimated false discovery rates by permuting HLA or CMV assignments 20 times. In a later analysis, co-occurring TCRs were grouped using DBSCAN, and TCRdist sequence similarity was added for clustering within HLA-allele-positive subsets. Co-occurrence clustering excluded repertoires with fewer than 30,000 or more than 120,000 public chains, plus five with anomalous nucleotide sharing. TCRdb mirrors the immuneACCESS table, restricted to in-frame sequences. Some clones are absent from its copies; in checked studies, under half trace to an unresolved V gene, and the reason for the others is unknown. The DNA was the basis for D and trimming; V, J and clone size are from that table. The sample records 150,000 or so clones, 70% to 80% of which are singletons. Clones ranked in the top ten supply about 0.69% of the sample.

The V gene is TRBV30 and the J gene is TRBJ1-2, with the identity of the D gene unclear. The receptor was derived from a female donor in good health and CMV-seronegative. Sequencing was done on a sample of PBMCs. The DNA is TGTGCCCGTCAGGTGGCTAACTATGGCTACACCTTC. Its protein reads: CARQVANYGYTF.